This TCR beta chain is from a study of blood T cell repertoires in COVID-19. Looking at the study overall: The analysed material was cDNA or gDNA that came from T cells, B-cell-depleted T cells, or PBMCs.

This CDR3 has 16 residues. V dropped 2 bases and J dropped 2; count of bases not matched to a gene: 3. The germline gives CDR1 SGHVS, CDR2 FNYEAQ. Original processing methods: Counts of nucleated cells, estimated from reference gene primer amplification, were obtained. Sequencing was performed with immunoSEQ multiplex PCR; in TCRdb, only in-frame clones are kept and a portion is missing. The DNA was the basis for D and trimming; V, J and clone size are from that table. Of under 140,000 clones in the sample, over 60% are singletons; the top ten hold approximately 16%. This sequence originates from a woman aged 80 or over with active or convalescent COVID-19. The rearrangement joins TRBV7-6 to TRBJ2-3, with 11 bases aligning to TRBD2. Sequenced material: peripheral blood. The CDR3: CASSLLAGGNTDTQYF. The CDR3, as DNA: TGTGCCAGCAGCTTACTAGCGGGAGGTAACACAGATACGCAGTATTTT.